These 18 T cell receptor beta chains came from one sample sequenced in a study of T cells in Graves' hyperthyroidism and ophthalmopathy. Amplification targeted TCR beta CDR3 regions from RNA transcripts. The HTBI set primed first-round TCR CDR3 RT-PCR. One entry per CDR3 protein, called by TCRdb with MiXCR from the multiplex PCR reads. The table shows 250,000 or so distinct CDR3 sequences, with about 16% occurring only once. Sequencing was done on a sample of blood. The origin of the receptors is a woman in her forties or fifties with Graves' hyperthyroidism that later progressed to Graves' ophthalmopathy.

This clonotype occurred a few times. V is TRBV7-2 and J is TRBJ2-3; TRBD2 is a possible D gene (6 bases). The CDR3 is made up of 16 amino acids. The V end was cut by 2 bases, the J end by 0 bases, with 12 bases between. Germline V gene lookup returns CDR1 SGHTA and CDR2 FQGNSA. CDR3 sequence reads: CASSLSGAHSTDTQYF. As DNA, the CDR3 is TGTGCCAGCAGCTTATCGGGAGCTCATAGCACAGATACGCAGTATTTT.

This clonotype has a handful of counts. The chain links TRBV25-1 to TRBJ1-1; 8 nucleotides match TRBD1. V lost 4 bases to trimming and J lost 3 bases; unmatched junction nucleotides: 7. The CDR3 is 15 residues long. Per germline, CDR1 MGHDK and CDR2 SYGVNS. CDR3 amino acids: CASSVQGAVDTEAFF. In DNA, the CDR3 is TGTGCCAGCAGTGTTCAGGGGGCTGTCGACACTGAAGCTTTCTTT.

This clonotype has a count of ten or more. V usage is TRBV11-2 and J usage is TRBJ2-7, with D possibly TRBD1 on 6 matching bases. Per the germline V gene, CDR1 is SGHAT and CDR2 is FQNNGV. The V end lost 2 bases, the J end lost 3 bases, and 8 bases lay between the germline ends. The CDR3 is 13 amino acids. CDR3 in amino acids: CASSLIQGYEQYF. For the CDR3, the DNA is TGTGCCAGCAGCTTAATACAGGGCTACGAGCAGTACTTC.

This clonotype was seen more than once but under ten times. The chain uses TRBV19 and TRBJ2-1; 9 positions agree with TRBD2. V was clipped by 8 bases and J by 7 bases; unmatched bases: 6. The CDR3 has 13 amino acids. Germline V CDR1 and CDR2: LNHDA, SQIVND (reference sequence). CDR3 in DNA: TGTGCCAGTTCCCGCGGGAGGGCGAATGAGCAGTTCTTC. It specifies CASSRGRANEQFF.

The table lists this clonotype with many counts. The V gene is TRBV20-1, the J gene TRBJ2-1; unclear D gene. Trimming took 8 bases from V and 8 from J, leaving 13 bases between them. Germline CDR1 reads DFQATT; CDR2 reads SNEGSKA (reference sequence). The CDR3 spans 11 residues. As DNA, the CDR3 is TGCAGTCCCCAAAGGTTCGATGAGCAGTTCTTC. It yields the protein CSPQRFDEQFF.

The table lists this clonotype with many counts. The gene calls are TRBV18 and TRBJ2-7; 7 bases agree with TRBD2. Germline V gene data show CDR1 as KGHSH and CDR2 as LQKENI. The trim removed 5 bases at V and 5 bases at J, leaving 6 bases unmatched. This CDR3 comprises 13 residues. The CDR3 here is CASSRRLADEQYF. DNA for the CDR3: TGTGCCAGCTCAAGACGACTAGCCGACGAGCAGTACTTC. Supplemented by reference TRBV18 and TRBJ2-7, the full variable domain reads NAGVMQNPRHLVRRRGQEARLRCSPMKGHSHVYWYRQLPEEGLKFMVYLQKENIIDESGMPKERFSAEFPKEGPSILRIQQVVRGDSAAYFCASSRRLADEQYFGPGTRLTVT.

This clonotype was detected many times. The chain carries TRBV5-1 and TRBJ2-6, with 7 bases that match TRBD1. The trim removed 3 bases at V and 4 bases at J, leaving 7 bases unmatched. CDR1 is SGHRS and CDR2 is YFSETQ in the germline V gene. The CDR3 is 16 amino acids. The CDR3 coding sequence is TGCGCCAGCAGCTCTACAGGGGTGTCGGGGGCCAACGTCCTGACTTTC. Amino acid sequence: CASSSTGVSGANVLTF.

This clonotype was recorded many times. The chain joins TRBV2 to TRBJ1-4; D ambiguous. The V and J ends lost 5 bases and 7 bases respectively, with 17 bases between them. The CDR3 length is 15 residues. Germline values: CDR1 SNHLY, CDR2 FYNNEI. The CDR3 region is CASSYSGEASEKLFF. CDR3 sequence (DNA): TGTGCCAGCAGTTACTCAGGCGAGGCAAGTGAAAAACTGTTTTTT.

This clonotype has a count of ten or more. The genes are TRBV7-9 and TRBJ2-7, with 7 bases lining up with TRBD2. Germline values: CDR1 SEHNR, CDR2 FQNEAQ (reference sequence). Trimming removed 1 base from V and 0 bases from J; junction bases left unmatched: 6. The CDR3 has 16 residues. The CDR3 protein is CASSLGGAGASYEQYF. The CDR3 DNA reads TGTGCCAGCAGCTTAGGTGGGGCGGGAGCCTCCTACGAGCAGTACTTC.

This clonotype was picked up many times. The chain has TRBV6-1 and TRBJ2-7; D possibly corresponds to TRBD1 (6 bases). Germline CDR1 is MNHNS and CDR2 is SASEGT. The length of the CDR3 is 15 residues. Trimming took off 7 bases at V and 0 bases at J, with 16 bases between the two ends. The CDR3 is CASMRLWTDSYEQYF. The DNA for the CDR3 is TGTGCCAGCATGCGTTTGTGGACAGACTCCTACGAGCAGTACTTC.

In this sample, this clonotype turned up a few times. Being one base from a much bigger clone, this may be a read error. The J gene is TRBJ1-1, the V gene TRBV28; D is unresolved. From germline, CDR1 is MDHEN and CDR2 SYDVKM. The CDR3 consists of 17 residues. The CDR3 region is CASRPEPRRLMNTGAFF. CDR3 sequence (DNA): TGTGCCAGCAGACCTGAGCCCCGCCGACTCATGAACACTGGAGCTTTCTTT.

This clonotype appeared many times. The chain uses TRBV3-1 and TRBJ2-1, with D perhaps matching TRBD2 (6 bases). Germline CDR1 reads LGHDT; CDR2 reads YNNKEL (reference sequence). V lost 7 bases and J lost 6, with 19 bases in between. The CDR3 is 15 amino acids. The CDR3: CASTQSTGASNEQFF. CDR3 bases: TGTGCCAGCACCCAGAGTACGGGAGCCTCCAATGAGCAGTTCTTC.

This clonotype was found many times. The chain joins TRBV11-1 to TRBJ2-5; no definite D call. V was clipped by 2 bases and J by 5 bases, with 15 bases between them. Germline V gene data show CDR1 as SGHAT and CDR2 as FQDESV (reference sequence). CDR3 length: 15 residues. Here the CDR3 DNA reads TGTGCCAGCAGCTTACGCACAGCCCCGACGGAGACCCAGTACTTC. It encodes CASSLRTAPTETQYF.

J is TRBJ1-6 and V is TRBV12-3 or TRBV12-4; weak D call: TRBD1 (6 bases). Trimming removed 6 bases at V and 10 bases at J, with 13 bases between. The CDR3 spans 13 residues. The CDR3 bases are TGTGCCAGCAGCGTAACAGGGAGATCACCCCTCCACTTT. It encodes CASSVTGRSPLHF.

The sample holds many counts of this clonotype. The chain uses TRBV28 and TRBJ1-2; D is unresolved. The germline gives CDR1 MDHEN, CDR2 SYDVKM. Trimming removed 4 bases from V and 3 bases from J, with 27 bases in between. This CDR3 contains 19 residues. CDR3 nucleotide sequence: TGTGCCAGCAGTTCCTATAAATTAAGGGAGGCAGGCCTGCACTATGGCTACACCTTC. It codes for CASSSYKLREAGLHYGYTF.

The V call is TRBV19, the J call TRBJ1-1, with 7 bases lining up with TRBD1. CDR1 LNHDA and CDR2 SQIVND come from the germline V gene (reference sequence). CDR3 size: 13 residues. Trimming removed 7 bases from V and 4 bases from J; junction bases left unmatched: 6. DNA for the CDR3: TGTGCCAGTACGGACAGGCGCACCACTGAAGCTTTCTTT. Residues: CASTDRRTTEAFF.

This clonotype was recorded many times. The rearrangement uses TRBV10-2 and TRBJ1-1; D is unclear. Germline V lookup: CDR1 WSHSY, CDR2 SAAADI. This CDR3 has 13 amino acids. Deletions cut 0 bases from V and 4 bases from J, with 6 bases between. The CDR3 coding sequence is TGCGCCAGCAGTGAGTCGGCTGGCACTGAAGCTTTCTTT. Its protein product is CASSESAGTEAFF.

This clonotype was observed a few times. The chain is built from TRBV20-1 and TRBJ2-7; 7 nucleotides line up with TRBD2. V trimming: 3 bases; J trimming: 1 base; junction bases outside the gene matches: 6. The CDR3 consists of 14 residues. The germline V gene encodes CDR1 DFQATT and CDR2 SNEGSKA (reference sequence). The CDR3 reads CSASDLAGSYEQYF. The CDR3 region has the DNA TGCAGTGCTAGTGACTTAGCGGGTTCCTACGAGCAGTACTTC.